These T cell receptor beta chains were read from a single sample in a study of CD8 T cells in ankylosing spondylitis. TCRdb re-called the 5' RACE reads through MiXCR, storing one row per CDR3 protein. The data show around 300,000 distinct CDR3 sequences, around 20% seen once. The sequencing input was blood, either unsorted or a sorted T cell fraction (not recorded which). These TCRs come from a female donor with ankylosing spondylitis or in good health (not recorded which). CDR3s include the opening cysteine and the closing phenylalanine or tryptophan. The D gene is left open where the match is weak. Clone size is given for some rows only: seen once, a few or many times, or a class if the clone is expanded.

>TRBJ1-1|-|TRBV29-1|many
TGCAGCGTTGAGAGTCAGGGGAACACTGAAGCTTTCTTT
CSVESQGNTEAFF
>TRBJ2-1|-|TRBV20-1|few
TGCAGTGCTAGAGATCGGAGGATGGGTGAGCAGTTCTTC
CSARDRRMGEQFF
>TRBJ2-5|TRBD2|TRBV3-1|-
TGTGCCAGCAGCTGGGGACTAGCGGGAGGAGAGACCCAGTACTTC
CASSWGLAGGETQYF
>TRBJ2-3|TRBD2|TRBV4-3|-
TGCGCCAGCAGCCAAGAGAGGGGGAGCGGGAGATGGGGTGCGGTAGATACGCAGTATTTT
CASSQERGSGRWGAVDTQYF
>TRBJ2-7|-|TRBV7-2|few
TGTGCCAGCAGTTACGTCACCTCGGGGGAGCAGTACTTC
CASSYVTSGEQYF
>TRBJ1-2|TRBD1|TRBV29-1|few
TGCAGCGTTTCCCGAGGAGGGGGCGAAGGCTACACCTTC
CSVSRGGGEGYTF
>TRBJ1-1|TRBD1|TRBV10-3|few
TGTGCCATCAGTGAAAGGGGGCAAGCTTTCTTT
CAISERGQAFF
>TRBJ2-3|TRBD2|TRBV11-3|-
TGTGCCAGCAGCATCCAGCGGGGGCCCACAGATACGCAGTATTTT
CASSIQRGPTDTQYF
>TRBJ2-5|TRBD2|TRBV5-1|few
TGCGCCAGCAGCCCCCGGACCGGGGGGGAGACCCAGTACTTC
CASSPRTGGETQYF
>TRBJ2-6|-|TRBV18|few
TGTGCCAGCTCACCCTCCAGGGCCAACGTCCTGACTTTC
CASSPSRANVLTF
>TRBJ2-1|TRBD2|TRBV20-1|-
TGCAGTGCTAGGGATAGCGGGAGTTGGAATGAGCAGTTCTTC
CSARDSGSWNEQFF
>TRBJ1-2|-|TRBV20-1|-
TGCAGTGCTGCCGACGCGGGAGGCTACACCTTC
CSAADAGGYTF
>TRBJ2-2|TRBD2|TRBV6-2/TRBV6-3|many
TGTGCCAGCAGTGGGCTAGCGGATACCGGGGAGCTGTTTTTT
CASSGLADTGELFF
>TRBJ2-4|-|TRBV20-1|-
TGCAGTGCCTTAGACCTCCACAGGTTGGAAAACATTCAGTACTTC
CSALDLHRLENIQYF
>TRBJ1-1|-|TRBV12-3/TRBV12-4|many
TGTGCCAGCGGTCTCCGGGAGTACACTGAAGCTTTCTTT
CASGLREYTEAFF
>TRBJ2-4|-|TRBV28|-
TGTGCCAGCAGTTTATGGGCCCTTCAGGGAGTAAGCAACATTCAGTACTTC
CASSLWALQGVSNIQYF
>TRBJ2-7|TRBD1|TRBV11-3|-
TGTGCCAGCAGCCGGTTCGGGACAGGGATTAACGAGCAGTACTTC
CASSRFGTGINEQYF
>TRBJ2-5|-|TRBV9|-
TGTGCCAGCAGCGGACACGGGGGGCCGGGGGAGACCCAGTACTTC
CASSGHGGPGETQYF
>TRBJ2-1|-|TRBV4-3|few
TGCGCCAGCAGCCAAGCAGGGTGGCGTGAGCAGTTCTTC
CASSQAGWREQFF
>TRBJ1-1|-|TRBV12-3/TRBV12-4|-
TGTGCCAGCAGTTGGGGGGTTACTGAAGCTTTCTTT
CASSWGVTEAFF
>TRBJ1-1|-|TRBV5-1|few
TGCGCCAGCAGCGAAGACCCAGGAGGCCGAGATGAAGCTTTCTTT
CASSEDPGGRDEAFF
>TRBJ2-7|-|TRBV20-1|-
TGCAGTGCGCGGCGTCTGGGGACCTCCTACGAGCAGTACTTC
CSARRLGTSYEQYF
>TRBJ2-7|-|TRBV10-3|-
TGTGCCATCAGTGAGTCGGAGGGGGCGAGCTACGAGCAGTACTTC
CAISESEGASYEQYF
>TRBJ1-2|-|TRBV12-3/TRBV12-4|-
TGTGCCAGCAGCCCAGACCACTACTACGGCTACACCTTC
CASSPDHYYGYTF
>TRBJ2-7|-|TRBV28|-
TGTGCCAGCAGGTCACCCGCCACAGGGTACGAGCAGTACTTC
CASRSPATGYEQYF
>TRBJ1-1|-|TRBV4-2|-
TGTGCCAGCAGCCCGCTCGCGGCAGAAGTTGAAGCTTTCTTT
CASSPLAAEVEAFF
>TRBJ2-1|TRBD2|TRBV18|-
TGTGCCAGCTCACCACCGGGGAGGGACAATGAGCAGTTCTTC
CASSPPGRDNEQFF
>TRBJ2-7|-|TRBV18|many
TGTGCCAGCTCACCAAGGGCGGACTACGAGCAGTACTTC
CASSPRADYEQYF
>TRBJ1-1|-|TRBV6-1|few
TGTGCCAGCAGTGTTGGCAGGGCCGCTGAAGCTTTCTTT
CASSVGRAAEAFF
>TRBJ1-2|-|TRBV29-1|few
TGCAGCGTTGAAGTCGCCGGGACGATAAACTTC
CSVEVAGTINF
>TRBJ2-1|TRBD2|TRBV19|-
TGTGCCAGTAGTACCCGAACTAGCGGGACCTACAATGAGCAGTTCTTC
CASSTRTSGTYNEQFF
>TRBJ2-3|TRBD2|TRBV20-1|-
TGCAGTGCTAGTCGGCGGGAGGGCACAGATACGCAGTATTTT
CSASRREGTDTQYF
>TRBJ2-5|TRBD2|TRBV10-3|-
TGTGCCATCAGTGAGGCGGGAGCGGGGACCCAGTACTTC
CAISEAGAGTQYF
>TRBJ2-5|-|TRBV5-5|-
TGTGCCAGCAGCGTACCGGCGGGAGAGACCCAGTACTTC
CASSVPAGETQYF
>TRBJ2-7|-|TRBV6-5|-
TGTGCCAGCACACCAGGACCCGGCGAGCAGTACTTC
CASTPGPGEQYF
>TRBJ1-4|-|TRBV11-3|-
TGTGCCAGCAGCCTATACCGGGACGGCTCTGCAACTAATGAAAAACTGTTTTTT
CASSLYRDGSATNEKLFF
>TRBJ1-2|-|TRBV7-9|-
TGTGCCAGCAGCTTAGATCTAGGCGGTGGCTACACCTTC
CASSLDLGGGYTF
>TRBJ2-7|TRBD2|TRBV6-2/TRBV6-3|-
TGTGCCAGCAGTTACTCGGATGTCCTTGGGGTAGCGGGCCTCGCCCGGATATACGAGCAGTACTTC
CASSYSDVLGVAGLARIYEQYF
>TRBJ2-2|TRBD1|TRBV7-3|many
TGTGCCAGCAGCCAAACAGGACAGGGGGTTAACACCGGGGAGCTGTTTTTT
CASSQTGQGVNTGELFF
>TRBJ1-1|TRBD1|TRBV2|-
TGTGCCAGCAGACTACAGACAGGGTTCACCTTGGACACTGAAGCTTTCTTT
CASRLQTGFTLDTEAFF
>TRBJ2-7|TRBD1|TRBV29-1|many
TGCAGCGTTGCGGACAGGGGATACGAGCAGTACTTC
CSVADRGYEQYF
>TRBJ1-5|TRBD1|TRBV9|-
TGTGCCAGCAGCGGACAGGGAGATCAGCCCCAGCATTTT
CASSGQGDQPQHF
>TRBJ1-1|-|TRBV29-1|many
TGCAGCGTTGTACGGGGGCGGGACACTGAAGCTTTCTTT
CSVVRGRDTEAFF
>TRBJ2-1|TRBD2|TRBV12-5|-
TGTGCTAGTGGTTTGGGGCGGACTAGAGACAATGAGCAGTTCTTC
CASGLGRTRDNEQFF
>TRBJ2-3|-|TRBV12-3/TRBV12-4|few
TGTGCCAGCACTCTGACAGCCACAGATACGCAGTATTTT
CASTLTATDTQYF
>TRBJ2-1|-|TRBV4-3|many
TGCGCCAGCAGCCAAGAGTGGGAAAGCTACAATGAGCAGTTCTTC
CASSQEWESYNEQFF
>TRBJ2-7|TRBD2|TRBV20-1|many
TGCAGTGCTCCTCTAGCGGGACGTTCTTACGAGCAGTACTTC
CSAPLAGRSYEQYF
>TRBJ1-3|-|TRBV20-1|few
TGCAGTGCTAGAAATGGAGGGTCTGGAAACACCATATATTTT
CSARNGGSGNTIYF
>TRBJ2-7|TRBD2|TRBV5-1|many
TGCGCCAGCAGCGCCCAGACTAGCGGGAGTAGGAACGAGCAGTACTTC
CASSAQTSGSRNEQYF
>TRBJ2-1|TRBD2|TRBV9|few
TGTGCCAGCAGCGCCCTAGCGGGTACCTACAATGAGCAGTTCTTC
CASSALAGTYNEQFF
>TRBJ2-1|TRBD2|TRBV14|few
TGTGCCAGCAGCCCAGCGGGAGGGCCCCGTGAGCAGTTCTTC
CASSPAGGPREQFF
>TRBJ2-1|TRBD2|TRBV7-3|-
TGTGCCAGCAGCTCCACCCGGGAGGATGAGCAGTTCTTC
CASSSTREDEQFF
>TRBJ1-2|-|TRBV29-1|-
TGCAGCGTTCAAGGCCAGGGTGCCAACTATGGCTACACCTTC
CSVQGQGANYGYTF
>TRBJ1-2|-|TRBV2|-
TGTGCCAGCAGGGGACTCTTCTATGGCTACACCTTC
CASRGLFYGYTF
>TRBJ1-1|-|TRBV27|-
TGTGCCAGCAGCAGGCTAGGGGACACTGAAGCTTTCTTT
CASSRLGDTEAFF